This T cell receptor beta chain was obtained from a study of T cell responses to AZD1222 COVID-19 vaccine. At the level of the study: Pooled samples include second doses given at about 4 or 12 weeks.

The J segment lost 2 bases and the V segment lost 1 base, leaving 6 bases of the junction unmatched. The CDR3 length is 16 residues. Germline CDR1 reads MNHEY; CDR2 reads SVGAGI. TCRdb's copy holds only in-frame clones and misses some; the assay was immunoSEQ multiplex PCR. Of about 150,000 clones in the sample, around nine tenths are singletons; the top ten hold 5.2%. General observations from the study: Reportedly, close to half of spike-specific TCRs are directed against unmutated variant regions. The span of vaccine-associated CD4 TCRs extended across spike, with dominance at 160-218 and 743-854. Females outnumbered males among donors, who were mostly white British; clonal diversity was possibly underestimated.

About this clone itself: The antigen is not known.

The rearrangement joins TRBV6-5 to TRBJ2-7, with 9 bases identical to TRBD1. Material: peripheral blood, obtained on day 0 of AZD1222 vaccination. The receptor's source is an adult in good health. As DNA, the CDR3 is TGTGCCAGCAGTTACTATACCGGGACAGGGACCTACGAGCAGTACTTC. Residues: CASSYYTGTGTYEQYF.